This TCR beta chain was observed in a study of shared clonotypes between healthy human individuals. Germline V gene sequence: CDR1 MNHEY, CDR2 SVGAGI. The ends lost 2 bases at V and 0 bases at J; junction bases unmatched: 3. The CDR3 is 15 residues long. Libraries were prepared by immunoSEQ multiplex PCR; TCRdb keeps only in-frame clonotypes and omits some of them. The sample has roughly 2,500,000 clones; approximately 94% are singletons. This clone was recorded only once. Antigen unknown. Whole-study results and caveats: Naive CD4 clonotypes were shared across a few donors at roughly 4.6%.

V gene TRBV6-5 combines with J gene TRBJ2-7; 8 positions agree with TRBD2. Sequences were obtained from naive CD4+ T cells from PBMCs. Subset: CD45RA+ positively selected. This sequence originates from a man between 18 and 29 years old in good health. Some clones in this sample may be carry-over from other donors' samples. The CDR3 DNA follows: TGTGCCAGCAGTTACGGCGCGGGAGGCTCCTACGAGCAGTACTTC. Translating gives CASSYGAGGSYEQYF.